This T cell receptor beta chain was sequenced during a study of T cell repertoires in cytomegalovirus infection. Turning to the study itself: Both a matching HLA type and CMV infection were indicated by public TCR beta signatures.

This clonotype was detected ten times or more. No antigen is known for it. From germline, CDR1 is SGHTA and CDR2 FQGNSA. The CDR3 is 15 residues long. The V and J ends lost 5 bases and 5 bases, in that order; junction bases with no gene match: 7. Broader study findings: Dominating the ex vivo response were TCR beta clonotypes that were CMV-specific and HLA-C-restricted. The cumulative frequency of public TCR beta families distinguished individuals who carried CMV together with the relevant HLA.

TCRdb passed the reads through MiXCR, listing each CDR3 protein once. Among around 280,000 distinct CDR3 sequences, roughly 13% were seen once, and the ten largest hold roughly 8.9%. The clonotype originates from a human donor in good health (CMV status not recorded). Some clones in this sample may be carry-over from other donors' samples. The chain combines TRBV7-2 with TRBJ1-5; 9 nucleotides align to TRBD1. The sequenced material came from PBMCs. The CDR3 nucleotides read TGTGCCAGCAGCCAAGATCGACAGGGGGATCAGCCCCAGCATTTT. The encoded protein is CASSQDRQGDQPQHF.